The 2 T cell receptor beta chains below all came from one sample that was sequenced in a study of tumor-infiltrating lymphocytes in primary liver carcinoma. Without any cell sorting, about 18-30 mg of bulk tissue yielded co-extracted RNA and DNA. The template, about 500 ng total RNA, yielded TCR beta cDNA made with a constant-region primer. Employing slightly modified ARM-PCR, three nested multiplex PCR rounds were run, and these gave rise to the TCR beta libraries. TRBV1-TRBV30 forward primers and a C-beta reverse primer were used in the first two PCR rounds, which each ran for 9 to 10 cycles. TCRdb analysed the multiplex PCR reads with MiXCR anew, one entry per CDR3 protein. The data contain 75,000 to 80,000 distinct CDR3 sequences, roughly 69% of them singletons. The sequenced sample consisted of tumor-adjacent normal liver tissue. The receptors originated from a man aged 35 to 55 with primary liver carcinoma and hepatitis B virus infection.

The chain joins TRBV19 to TRBJ1-5; a weak D match, TRBD1 (5 bases). V lost 5 bases, J lost 4 bases, and 12 bases lay in between. This CDR3 is 14 amino acids long. CDR1 is LNHDA, CDR2 SQIVND, per germline (reference sequence). The DNA for the CDR3 is TGTGCCAGTAGTCGGGGGGTCTATAATCAGCCCCAGCATTTT. Its translation: CASSRGVYNQPQHF.

Regarding this clonotype: One end of the junction fails to match germline, which may point to a read error. The V call is TRBV24-1, the J call TRBJ2-1; 10 nucleotides line up with TRBD1. The CDR3 spans 17 residues. CDR1 and CDR2 from the germline V gene are KGHDR and SFDVKD. The CDR3 protein is CTTSDTRTGGNYNEQFF. In DNA, the CDR3 is TGTACCACCAGTGATACCCGGACAGGGGGGAACTACAATGAGCAGTTCTTC.